A single sample gave rise to the 17 T cell receptor beta chains below, sequenced in a study of blood T cell repertoires in COVID-19. Assay used: immunoSEQ multiplex PCR; TCRdb lists only in-frame clones, some missing. The table records fewer than 250,000 clones, nearly 85% of them present only once. The sequenced material came from peripheral blood. These receptors were obtained from a human donor in a cohort sampled during active COVID-19.

This chain connects TRBV6-5 to TRBJ2-4; the D is unclear. The V gene lost 7 bases and the J gene lost 0 bases, with 10 bases spanning the gap. This CDR3 contains 14 residues. Germline V gene data show CDR1 as MNHEY and CDR2 as SVGAGI. The CDR3 region is CASTMNEAKNIQYF. CDR3 nucleotides: TGTGCCAGCACTATGAATGAAGCCAAAAACATTCAGTACTTC.

V is TRBV5-1 and J is TRBJ2-1; TRBD1 is a possible D gene (5 bases). The CDR3 is 15 amino acids. Germline V CDR1 and CDR2: SGHRS, YFSETQ. V dropped 0 bases and J dropped 2 bases, with 9 bases sitting between them. The CDR3 region is CASSLGGTAYNEQFF. The CDR3 DNA sequence: TGCGCCAGCAGCTTGGGGGGCACTGCCTACAATGAGCAGTTCTTC. The full variable domain, in which reference TRBV5-1 and TRBJ2-1 provide the parts outside the CDR3, is KAGVTQTPRYLIKTRGQQVTLSCSPISGHRSVSWYQQTPGQGLQFLFEYFSETQRNKGNFPGRFSGRQFSNSRSEMNVSTLELGDSALYLCASSLGGTAYNEQFFGPGTRLTVL.

The chain combines TRBV5-1 with TRBJ2-1; D call uncertain. Germline assignment: CDR1 SGHRS and CDR2 YFSETQ. V lost 0 bases and J lost 4, with 11 bases in between. This CDR3 region has 15 residues. CDR3 coding DNA: TGCGCCAGCAGCTTGGTGACGGAGTCTTACAATGAGCAGTTCTTC. It encodes CASSLVTESYNEQFF.

The V and J genes are TRBV7-2 and TRBJ1-4; 9 nucleotides line up with TRBD1. V trimming: 5 bases; J trimming: 2 bases; junction bases outside the gene matches: 12. In germline, CDR1 is SGHTA, CDR2 FQGNSA. This CDR3 spans 18 amino acids. The CDR3 bases are TGTGCCAGCAGCGGACGTCCCGGGACAGGGTCCACTAATGAAAAACTGTTTTTT. Amino acids: CASSGRPGTGSTNEKLFF.

In its sample, this clone was seen a few times. The chain carries TRBV6-6 and TRBJ1-1, with 11 bases lining up with TRBD1. The CDR3 spans 16 residues. Per germline, CDR1 MNHNY and CDR2 SVGAGI (reference sequence). V lost 6 bases and J lost 1; bases outside the gene matches: 7. The CDR3 DNA follows: TGTGCCAGCAGCGTCCCGGGACAGGGGGGGAACACTGAAGCTTTCTTT. It yields the protein CASSVPGQGGNTEAFF.

Here the CDR3 reads CASSVGTGNYEQYF. In DNA form, the CDR3 reads TGTGCCAGCAGTGTGGGGACAGGGAACTACGAGCAGTACTTC. This chain connects TRBV2 to TRBJ2-7; 9 nucleotides agree with TRBD1. The CDR3 length is 14 residues. Germline V gene data show CDR1 as SNHLY and CDR2 as FYNNEI. Trimming at V came to 4 bases and at J to 3 bases, leaving 4 bases not matched to a gene. The complete variable domain, with remaining parts taken from reference TRBV2 and TRBJ2-7, reads EPEVTQTPSHQVTQMGQEVILRCVPISNHLYFYWYRQILGQKVEFLVSFYNNEISEKSEIFDDQFSVERPDGSNFTLKIRSTKLEDSAMYFCASSVGTGNYEQYFGPGTRLTVT.

The chain joins TRBV30 to TRBJ1-4; the D is unclear. Germline values: CDR1 GTSNPN, CDR2 SVGIG (reference sequence). Deletions cut 5 bases from V and 8 bases from J, with 9 bases between. The CDR3 runs to 11 residues. This CDR3 is CAWGPMEKLFF. Here the CDR3 DNA reads TGTGCCTGGGGTCCCATGGAAAAACTGTTTTTT.

This chain connects TRBV5-1 to TRBJ2-2; 11 bases align to TRBD2. Germline V gene data show CDR1 as SGHRS and CDR2 as YFSETQ. V trimming: 3 bases; J trimming: 7 bases; junction bases outside the gene matches: 8. The CDR3 has 16 amino acids. The CDR3 protein is CASSYTSGGRNGELFF. The CDR3 DNA is TGCGCCAGCAGCTATACTAGCGGGGGAAGAAACGGGGAGCTGTTTTTT.

This rearrangement joins TRBV24-1 to TRBJ2-3; TRBD2 matches at 14 bases. Germline trimming cut 4 bases from V and 4 bases from J; bases unmatched to any gene: 9. The CDR3 consists of 18 residues. Germline CDR1 reads KGHDR; CDR2 reads SFDVKD. CDR3 residues: CATSETRLAGGVADTQYF. CDR3 bases: TGTGCCACCAGTGAAACGAGACTAGCGGGAGGGGTAGCAGATACGCAGTATTTT.

This chain's CDR3 is CASSQDRVRANEQYF. The CDR3 DNA sequence: TGTGCCAGCAGCCAAGATCGGGTCAGGGCAAACGAGCAGTACTTC. V gene TRBV14 combines with J gene TRBJ2-7; possibly TRBD1 for D (5 bases). The germline V gene has CDR1 SGHDN and CDR2 FVKESK. The V gene lost 0 bases and the J gene lost 5 bases, with 14 bases spanning the gap. The CDR3 is made up of 15 amino acids.

This chain uses TRBV5-5 with TRBJ2-7; D perhaps matches TRBD2 (5 bases). Trimming took 0 bases from V and 5 from J, leaving 9 bases between them. CDR1 SGHKS and CDR2 YYEKEE come from the germline V gene (reference sequence). CDR3 length: 13 amino acids. In DNA form, the CDR3 reads TGTGCCAGCAGCTTGGCCCAGAGGGACGAGCAGTACTTC. It translates to CASSLAQRDEQYF.

The V and J genes are TRBV7-3 and TRBJ1-2; 8 nucleotides align to TRBD1. The length of the CDR3 is 14 residues. The V gene end was trimmed by 5 bases and the J gene end by 8 bases; junction bases not matched to a gene: 10. Germline V gene data show CDR1 as SGHTA and CDR2 as FQGTGA. This CDR3 is CASSLEAGTGGYTF. CDR3 sequence (DNA): TGTGCCAGCAGCCTGGAGGCGGGGACAGGCGGCTACACCTTC.

V is TRBV10-1 and J is TRBJ2-7; 13 bases match TRBD2. CDR3 length: 14 residues. Germline-derived CDR1 and CDR2 are WNHNN and SYGVQD (reference sequence). J was trimmed by 2 bases and V by 8 bases; bases with no gene match: 3. The CDR3 is CASQLAGGPYEQYF. For the CDR3, the DNA is TGCGCCAGCCAACTAGCGGGGGGGCCCTACGAGCAGTACTTC.

The genes are TRBV24-1 and TRBJ2-1, with a weak D call TRBD2 (5 bases). Trimming shortened V by 9 bases and J by 5 bases, and 19 bases separated the two germline ends. This CDR3 is 15 amino acids long. Germline CDR1 KGHDR, CDR2 SFDVKD. In DNA, the CDR3 is TGTGCCACCTCTCGAACCGAGGGCGCCCACAATGAGCAGTTCTTC. As protein: CATSRTEGAHNEQFF.

The chain recombines TRBV27 with TRBJ1-1, with a weak D call TRBD1 (5 bases). V was cut by 9 bases and J by 1 base, with 18 bases left in between. CDR1 and CDR2 from the germline V gene are MNHEY and SMNVEV (reference sequence). There are 15 residues in the CDR3. CDR3 in amino acids: CASKTSPTGNTEAFF. The CDR3, as DNA: TGTGCCAGTAAAACCTCGCCCACAGGGAACACTGAAGCTTTCTTT.

The rearrangement uses TRBV15 and TRBJ1-3; D not resolved. This CDR3 is 16 amino acids long. V lost 0 bases to trimming and J lost 0 bases, with 9 bases between them. Looked up from germline, CDR1 is LNHNV and CDR2 is YYDKDF (reference sequence). In nucleotides, the CDR3 is TGTGCCACCAGCAGAGACCCCTTGGCCTCTGGAAACACCATATATTTT. Protein product: CATSRDPLASGNTIYF.

V usage is TRBV5-1 and J usage is TRBJ1-6; unclear D gene. CDR3 length: 17 residues. Germline V lookup: CDR1 SGHRS, CDR2 YFSETQ. V shed 2 bases and J shed 0 bases, with 12 bases lying between them. CDR3 residues: CASSLEWLNSYNSPLHF. DNA of the CDR3: TGCGCCAGCAGCTTAGAGTGGTTGAACTCCTATAATTCACCCCTCCACTTT.